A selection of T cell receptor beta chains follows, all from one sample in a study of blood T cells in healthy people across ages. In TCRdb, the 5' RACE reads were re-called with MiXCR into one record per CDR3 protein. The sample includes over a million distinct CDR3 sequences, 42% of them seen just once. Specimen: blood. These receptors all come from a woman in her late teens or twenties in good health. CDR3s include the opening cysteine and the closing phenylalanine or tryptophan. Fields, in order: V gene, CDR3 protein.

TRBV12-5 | CASGTITGTTNTGELFF
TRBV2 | CASSEGWLAGVEEQFF
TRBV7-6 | CASMGSYQETQYF
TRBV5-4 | CASSWGGGSKNIQYF
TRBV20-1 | CSAPQADRHSDTQYF
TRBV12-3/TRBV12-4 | CASNSLAGDSYNEQFF
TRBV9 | CASSVGAGLSYEQYF
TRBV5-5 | CASSSLGQINEKLFF
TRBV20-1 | CSARDFQRNSNQPQHF
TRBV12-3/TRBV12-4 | CASTLAIGQGAVGELFF
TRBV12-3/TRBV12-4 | CASTPRAGDTEAFF
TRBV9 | CASSVAVSGQPQHF
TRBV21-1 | CAPGREDAQKQRNTGELFF
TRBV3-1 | CASSRWTSGGLYNEQFF
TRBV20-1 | CSARSDRVNTEAFF
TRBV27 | CASSLKTRQETQYF
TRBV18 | CASIGRREETQYF
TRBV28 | CASLGKRTGAYGYTF
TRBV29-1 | CSVERPNTEAFF
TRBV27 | CASSWGLNSYEQYF
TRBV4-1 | CASSQAGAHGGEQFF
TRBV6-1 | CASRMTSRQMIDTQYF
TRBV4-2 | CASTKAGAHTEAFF
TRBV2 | CASSVTALSTDTQYF
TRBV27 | CASSFLRRVGGENTEAFF
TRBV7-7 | CASSAREISDEQYF
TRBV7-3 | CASGGGSDNSPLHF
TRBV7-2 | CASSVVWGTEAFF
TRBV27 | CASSSGQVTYEQYF
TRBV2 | CASRGISYEQYF
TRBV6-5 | CASSVRAGREETQYF
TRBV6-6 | CASSPGQVRTDTQYF
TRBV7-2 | CASSSGTPSYNEQFF
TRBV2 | CASKAPGVGGIGTEAFF
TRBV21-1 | CASSNSGPTYEQYF
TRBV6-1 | CVLRTGTEAFF
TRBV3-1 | CASSQLSTAGELFF
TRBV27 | CASSPVQTYGYTF
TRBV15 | CATSTQEGSTEAFF
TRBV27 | CASSFTRGGLFFGEAFF
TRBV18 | CASSETSGVADTQYF
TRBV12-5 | CASGLVGGGNQPQHF
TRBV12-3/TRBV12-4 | CASSRQGGREQYF
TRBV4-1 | CASSQDPPGGSQPQHF